Detailed here is one TCR beta chain. Its antigen is unknown. The input lacks base qualities; no much larger clone sits a single base away. TCR CDR3 regions were amplified from genomic DNA by multiplex PCR using the deep immunoSEQ assay. Genomic DNA extracted from each cell subset was distributed evenly over all wells of several immunoSEQ 96-well plates, and each plate served as one replicate. Each replicate PCR for sorted subsets received about 210 ng genomic DNA, equal to tens of thousands of T cell genomes. Purified libraries were quantified with a Qubit 3.0 fluorometer, sized on a Bioanalyzer 2100, and re-quantified with the KAPA Library Quantification kit. Every immunoSEQ 96-well plate was sequenced on a separate single-read 150-cycle Illumina NextSeq 550 flow cell. The authors' analysis ran thus. The immunoSEQ output contained only junctional sequences without quality scores, so filtering could not match that applied to full-length reads. Sequences were annotated with PyIR, a Python wrapper for IgBLAST v1.9, and V/J genes and CDR3 were assigned using IMGT germline references. Reads were removed for weak V/J assignments (E-value above 1e-6), missing CDR3, stop codons, out-of-frame junctions, or ambiguous translated residues. V3J clonotypes were defined as sequences sharing the same inferred V gene, J gene, and CDR3 amino acid sequence. The percentage overlap between two repertoires was calculated by dividing the number of shared unique clonotypes by the size of the smaller repertoire. Richness of each repertoire was evaluated using RTK rarefaction, the Chao1 estimator, and Recon v2.1 estimates of unobserved clonotypes. Generation probabilities were computed with OLGA for all TCRbeta clonotypes obtained by the gDNA method from a few donors. Imported from immuneACCESS, the table was reduced by TCRdb to in-frame sequences with V and J called. These copies leave out some clones; in studies compared against another copy, an unresolved V gene accounts for under half, and the cause of the remainder is not known. Clone size and V and J calls were adopted from that table, with D and trimming inferred from the DNA. The sample table shows 2,500,000 or so clones, and approximately 90% are seen once. The ten biggest clones cover 0.37% of the sample.

The entry originates in a study of shared clonotypes between healthy human individuals (dated by TCRdb to the early 2020s). As for the study more broadly: The cohort comprised two women and three men aged 18 to 49 years. For each donor, CD4 naive and CD4 memory were each given three plates, CD8 naive was given two plates, and CD8 memory was given one plate. The study deeply sequenced blood TCR repertoires of several healthy adults to estimate repertoire size and the extent of clonotype sharing between individuals. To increase sequencing depth and limit assay-specific biases, different laboratories used diverse techniques to prepare libraries and sequence TCR repertoires. Per donor, leukapheresis produced somewhere between about 0.85 and 8.9 billion PBMCs. The investigation overall reported the following: Even with the large sequencing depth, rarefaction of the sorted-subset datasets indicated that sequencing was incomplete. Clonotypes shared by all four sorted-subset donors showed higher generation probabilities than non-shared clonotypes. Across a few donors, around 5.4% of naive CD4, approximately 4% of naive CD8, 2.3% of memory CD4, and about 0.4% of memory CD8 clonotypes were shared. Pairwise subsampling led to the expectation that sequencing depth would affect the degree of clonotype sharing among donors. Sampling was limited to blood, and TCR repertoires in tissue likely differ from TCR repertoires in blood. Larger estimated clonotype richness was generally found for naive subsets than for memory subsets. The genetic and exposure-history diversity represented was limited by the small number of donors.

The donors were healthy, HIV-negative adults with no recently reported acute infections or vaccinations. All donors were Caucasian adults living in Nashville, Tennessee, USA. Magnetic negative selection was used to enrich CD4+ T cells, after which naive cells were positively selected on CD45RA and the negative fraction became the memory subset. Blood was collected by leukapheresis, and PBMCs were isolated by Ficoll-Histopaque density gradient centrifugation and then cryopreserved in liquid nitrogen vapor phase. Analytical flow cytometry was used to check the purity and quantity of every magnetically sorted T cell population. Genomic DNA was isolated from every sorted fraction and measured by UV absorbance on a Nanodrop 2000c. Per the germline V gene, MDHEN is the CDR1 and SYDVKM is the CDR2. Between the V and J ends, shortened by 7 bases and 8 bases respectively, the junction contains 14 bases. The CDR3 starts with the cysteine, ends with the phenylalanine, and has 12 residues. The entry retains the CDR3 DNA only, 36 bases that are in frame from base 1.

The chain employs TRBV28 and TRBJ1-2; the D gene is not confidently resolved. The receptor's source is a man between 18 and 29 years old in good health. Some clones in this sample may be carry-over from other donors' samples. What was sequenced was naive CD4+ T cells from PBMCs. The sample's cell subset or site label, decoded: CD45RA+ positively selected. CDR3 sequence: CASNVQGPGYTF. The nucleotide sequence is given as TGTGCCAGCAACGTACAAGGACCGGGCTACACCTTC.